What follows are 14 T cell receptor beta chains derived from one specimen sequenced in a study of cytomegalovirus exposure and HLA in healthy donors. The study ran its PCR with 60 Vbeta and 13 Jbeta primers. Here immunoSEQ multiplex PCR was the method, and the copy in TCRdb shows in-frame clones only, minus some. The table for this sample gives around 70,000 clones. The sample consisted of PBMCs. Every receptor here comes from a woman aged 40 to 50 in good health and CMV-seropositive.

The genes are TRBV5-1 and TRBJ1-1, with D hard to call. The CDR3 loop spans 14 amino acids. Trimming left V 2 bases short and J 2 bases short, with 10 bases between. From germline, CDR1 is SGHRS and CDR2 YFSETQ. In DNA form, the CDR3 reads TGCGCCAGCAGCTTATATGCAGGAAACACTGAAGCTTTCTTT. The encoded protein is CASSLYAGNTEAFF.

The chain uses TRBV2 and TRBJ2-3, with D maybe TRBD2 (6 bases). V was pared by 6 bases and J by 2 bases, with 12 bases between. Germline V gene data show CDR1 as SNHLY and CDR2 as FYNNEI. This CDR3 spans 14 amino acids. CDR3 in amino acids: CASSLASITDTQYF. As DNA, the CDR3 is TGTGCCAGCAGCCTAGCGAGTATCACAGATACGCAGTATTTT.

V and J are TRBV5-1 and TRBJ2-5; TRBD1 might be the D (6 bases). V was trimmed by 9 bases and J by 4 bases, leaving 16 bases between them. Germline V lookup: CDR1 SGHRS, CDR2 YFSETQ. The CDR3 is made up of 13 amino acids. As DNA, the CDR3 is TGCGCCACCACCGAACAGGGTGGAGAGACCCAGTACTTC. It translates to CATTEQGGETQYF.

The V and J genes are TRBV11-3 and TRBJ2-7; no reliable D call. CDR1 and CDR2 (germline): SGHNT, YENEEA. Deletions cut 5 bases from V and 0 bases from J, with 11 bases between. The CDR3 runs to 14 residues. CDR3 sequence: CASSRDRSSYEQYF. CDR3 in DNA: TGTGCCAGCAGCCGTGACCGGAGCTCCTACGAGCAGTACTTC.

The CDR3 DNA reads as TGCGCCAGCAGCCCCCGGGACAGGGATTACGGCTACACCTTC. Protein: CASSPRDRDYGYTF. The chain employs TRBV5-1 and TRBJ1-2; TRBD1 matches at 9 bases. This CDR3 is 14 amino acids long. Germline lookup yields CDR1 SGHRS and CDR2 YFSETQ. V lost 4 bases, J lost 8 bases, and 9 bases stayed unmatched.

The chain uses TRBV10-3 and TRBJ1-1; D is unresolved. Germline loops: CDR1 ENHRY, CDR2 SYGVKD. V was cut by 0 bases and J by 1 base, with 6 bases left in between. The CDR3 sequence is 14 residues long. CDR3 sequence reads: CAISESGGNTEAFF. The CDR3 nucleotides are TGTGCCATCAGTGAGTCGGGAGGGAACACTGAAGCTTTCTTT.

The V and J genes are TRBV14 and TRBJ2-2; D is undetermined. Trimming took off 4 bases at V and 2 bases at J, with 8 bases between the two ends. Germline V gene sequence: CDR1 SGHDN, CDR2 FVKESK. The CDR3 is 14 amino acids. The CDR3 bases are TGTGCCAGCAGCCCTAGGCTTAACACCGGGGAGCTGTTTTTT. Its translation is CASSPRLNTGELFF.

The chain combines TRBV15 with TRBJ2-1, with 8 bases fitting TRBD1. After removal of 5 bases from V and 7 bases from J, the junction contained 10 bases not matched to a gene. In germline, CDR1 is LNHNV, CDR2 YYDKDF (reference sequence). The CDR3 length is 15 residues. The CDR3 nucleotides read TGTGCCACCAGCGACGGACAGGGAGGTAGGAATGAGCAGTTCTTC. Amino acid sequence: CATSDGQGGRNEQFF.

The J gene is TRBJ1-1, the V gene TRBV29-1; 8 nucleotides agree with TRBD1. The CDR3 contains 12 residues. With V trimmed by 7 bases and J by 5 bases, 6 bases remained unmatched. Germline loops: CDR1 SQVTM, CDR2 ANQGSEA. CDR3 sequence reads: CSGRTGWTEAFF. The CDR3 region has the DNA TGCAGCGGAAGGACAGGGTGGACTGAAGCTTTCTTT.

The CDR3 region is CSVGPLTGGSNTGELFF. The CDR3 region has the DNA TGCAGCGTTGGGCCATTGACAGGGGGTTCGAACACCGGGGAGCTGTTTTTT. J is TRBJ2-2 and V is TRBV29-1; TRBD1 aligns across 9 bases. Germline CDR1 and CDR2: SQVTM and ANQGSEA. The V segment lost 4 bases and the J segment 0 bases; nucleotides outside the gene matches: 9. This CDR3 comprises 17 residues.

CDR3 protein: CASREGKRGNTEAFF. The CDR3 DNA sequence: TGTGCCAGTAGGGAGGGAAAAAGGGGGAACACTGAAGCTTTCTTT. The chain links TRBV19 to TRBJ1-1; D perhaps matches TRBD1 (5 bases). Trimming cost V 6 bases and J 1 base, with 15 bases left between them. Per the germline V gene, CDR1 is LNHDA and CDR2 is SQIVND (reference sequence). CDR3 length equals 15 residues.

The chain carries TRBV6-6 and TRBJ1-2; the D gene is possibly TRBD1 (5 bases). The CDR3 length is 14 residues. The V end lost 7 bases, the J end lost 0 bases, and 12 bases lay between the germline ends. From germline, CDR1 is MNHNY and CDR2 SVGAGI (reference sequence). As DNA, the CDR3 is TGTGCCAGCACGGGGGTGGGCACTAACTATGGCTACACCTTC. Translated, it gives CASTGVGTNYGYTF.

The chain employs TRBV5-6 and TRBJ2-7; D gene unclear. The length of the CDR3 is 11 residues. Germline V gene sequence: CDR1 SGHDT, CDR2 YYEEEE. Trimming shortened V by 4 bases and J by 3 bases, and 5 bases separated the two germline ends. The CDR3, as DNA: TGTGCCAGCAGCAAATACTACGAGCAGTACTTC. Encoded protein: CASSKYYEQYF.

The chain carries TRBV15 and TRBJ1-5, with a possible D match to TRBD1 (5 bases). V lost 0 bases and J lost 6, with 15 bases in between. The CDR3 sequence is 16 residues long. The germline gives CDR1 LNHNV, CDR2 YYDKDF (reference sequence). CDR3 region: CATSRDHSGGGQPQHF. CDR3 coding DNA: TGTGCCACCAGCAGAGATCATTCCGGGGGAGGTCAGCCCCAGCATTTT.